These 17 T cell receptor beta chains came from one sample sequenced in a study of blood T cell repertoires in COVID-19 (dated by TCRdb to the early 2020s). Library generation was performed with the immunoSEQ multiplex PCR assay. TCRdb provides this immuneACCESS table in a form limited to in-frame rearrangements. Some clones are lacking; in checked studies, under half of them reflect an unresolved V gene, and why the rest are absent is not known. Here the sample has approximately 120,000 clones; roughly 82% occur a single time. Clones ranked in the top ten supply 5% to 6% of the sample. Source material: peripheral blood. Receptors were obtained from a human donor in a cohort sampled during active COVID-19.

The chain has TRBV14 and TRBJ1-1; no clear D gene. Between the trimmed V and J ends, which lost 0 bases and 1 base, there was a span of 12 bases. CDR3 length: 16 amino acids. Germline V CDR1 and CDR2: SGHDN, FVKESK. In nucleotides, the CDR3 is TGTGCCAGCAGCCAAGAGGGTGGAGGGAGGAACACTGAAGCTTTCTTT. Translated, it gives CASSQEGGGRNTEAFF. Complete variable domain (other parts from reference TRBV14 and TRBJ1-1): EAGVTQFPSHSVIEKGQTVTLRCDPISGHDNLYWYRRVMGKEIKFLLHFVKESKQDESGMPNNRFLAERTGGTYSTLKVQPAELEDSGVYFCASSQEGGGRNTEAFFGQGTRLTVV.

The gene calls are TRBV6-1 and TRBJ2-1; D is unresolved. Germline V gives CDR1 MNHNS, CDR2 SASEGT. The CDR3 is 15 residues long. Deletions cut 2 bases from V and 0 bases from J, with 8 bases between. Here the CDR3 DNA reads TGTGCCAGCAGTGAAATGTCTCCCTCCTACAATGAGCAGTTCTTC. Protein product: CASSEMSPSYNEQFF.

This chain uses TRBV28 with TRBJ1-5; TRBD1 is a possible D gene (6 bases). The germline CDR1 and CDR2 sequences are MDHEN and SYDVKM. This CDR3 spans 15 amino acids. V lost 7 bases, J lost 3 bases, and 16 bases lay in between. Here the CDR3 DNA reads TGTGCCAGCACCCTGACAGGAATTTTCAATCAGCCCCAGCATTTT. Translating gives CASTLTGIFNQPQHF.

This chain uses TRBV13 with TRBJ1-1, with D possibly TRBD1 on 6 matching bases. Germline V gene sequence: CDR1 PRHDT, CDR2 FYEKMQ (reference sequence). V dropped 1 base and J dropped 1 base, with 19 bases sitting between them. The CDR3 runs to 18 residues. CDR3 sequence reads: CASSLVSLYGQSNTEAFF. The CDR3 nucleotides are TGTGCCAGCAGCTTAGTGAGTCTTTATGGACAGTCGAACACTGAAGCTTTCTTT.

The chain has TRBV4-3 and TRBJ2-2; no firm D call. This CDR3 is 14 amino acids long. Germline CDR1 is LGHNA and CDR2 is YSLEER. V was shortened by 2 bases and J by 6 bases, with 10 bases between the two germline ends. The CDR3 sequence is CASSQSPGSGELFF. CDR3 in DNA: TGCGCCAGCAGCCAATCCCCCGGTTCCGGGGAGCTGTTTTTT.

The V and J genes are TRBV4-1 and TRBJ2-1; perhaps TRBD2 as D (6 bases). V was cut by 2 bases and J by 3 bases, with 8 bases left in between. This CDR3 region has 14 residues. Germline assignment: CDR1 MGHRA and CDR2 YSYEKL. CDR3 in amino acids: CASSQSGLYNEQFF. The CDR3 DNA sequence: TGCGCCAGCAGCCAATCGGGACTCTACAATGAGCAGTTCTTC.

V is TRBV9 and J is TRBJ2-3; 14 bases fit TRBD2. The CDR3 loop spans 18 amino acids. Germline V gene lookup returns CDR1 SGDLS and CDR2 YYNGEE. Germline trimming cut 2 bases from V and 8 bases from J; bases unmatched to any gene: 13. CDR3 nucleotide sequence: TGTGCCAGCAGCGTCGGGACTAGCGGGAGCCTAATCCTTGGTACGCAGTATTTT. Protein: CASSVGTSGSLILGTQYF.

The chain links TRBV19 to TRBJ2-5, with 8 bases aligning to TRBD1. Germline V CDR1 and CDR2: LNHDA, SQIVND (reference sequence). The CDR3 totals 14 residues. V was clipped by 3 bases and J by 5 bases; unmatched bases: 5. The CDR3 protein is CASSIGQGAETQYF. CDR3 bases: TGTGCCAGTAGTATCGGGCAGGGGGCCGAGACCCAGTACTTC.

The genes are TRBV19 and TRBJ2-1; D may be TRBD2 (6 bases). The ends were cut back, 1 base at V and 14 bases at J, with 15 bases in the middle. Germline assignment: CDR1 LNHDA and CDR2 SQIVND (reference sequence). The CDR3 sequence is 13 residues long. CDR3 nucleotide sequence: TGTGCCAGTAGTATAGTAAGAGGGACTGGGGAGTTCTTC. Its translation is CASSIVRGTGEFF.

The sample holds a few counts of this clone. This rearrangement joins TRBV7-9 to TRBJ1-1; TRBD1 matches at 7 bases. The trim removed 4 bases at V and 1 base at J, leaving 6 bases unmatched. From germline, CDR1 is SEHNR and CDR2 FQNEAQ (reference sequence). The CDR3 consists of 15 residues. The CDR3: CASSSPEGANTEAFF. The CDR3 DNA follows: TGTGCCAGCAGCTCACCGGAGGGGGCGAACACTGAAGCTTTCTTT.

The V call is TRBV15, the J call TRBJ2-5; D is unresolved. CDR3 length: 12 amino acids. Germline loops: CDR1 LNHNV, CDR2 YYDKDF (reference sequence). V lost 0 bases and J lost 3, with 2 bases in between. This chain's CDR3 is CATSRDKETQYF. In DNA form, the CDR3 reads TGTGCCACCAGCAGAGATAAAGAGACCCAGTACTTC.

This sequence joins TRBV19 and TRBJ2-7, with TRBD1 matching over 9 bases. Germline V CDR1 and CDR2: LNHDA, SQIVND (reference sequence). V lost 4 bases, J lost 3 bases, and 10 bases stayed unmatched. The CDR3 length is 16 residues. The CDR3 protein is CASSNRGQGQGYEQYF. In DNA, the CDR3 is TGTGCCAGTAGTAACCGGGGACAGGGACAGGGCTACGAGCAGTACTTC.

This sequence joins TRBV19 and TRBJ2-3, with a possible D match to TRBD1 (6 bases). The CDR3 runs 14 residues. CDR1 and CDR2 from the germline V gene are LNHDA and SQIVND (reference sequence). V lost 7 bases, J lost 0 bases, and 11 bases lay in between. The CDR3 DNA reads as TGTGCCAGTAAGGGGGTAGGGAGCACAGATACGCAGTATTTT. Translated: CASKGVGSTDTQYF. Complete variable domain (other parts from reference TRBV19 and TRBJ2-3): DGGITQSPKYLFRKEGQNVTLSCEQNLNHDAMYWYRQDPGQGLRLIYYSQIVNDFQKGDIAEGYSVSREKKESFPLTVTSAQKNPTAFYLCASKGVGSTDTQYFGPGTRLTVL.

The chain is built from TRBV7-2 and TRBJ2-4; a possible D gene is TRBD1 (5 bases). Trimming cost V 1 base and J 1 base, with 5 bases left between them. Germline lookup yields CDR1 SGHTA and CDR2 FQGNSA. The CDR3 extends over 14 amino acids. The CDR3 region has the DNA TGTGCCAGCAGCTTAGAGGGGGCCAAAAACATTCAGTACTTC. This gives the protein CASSLEGAKNIQYF.

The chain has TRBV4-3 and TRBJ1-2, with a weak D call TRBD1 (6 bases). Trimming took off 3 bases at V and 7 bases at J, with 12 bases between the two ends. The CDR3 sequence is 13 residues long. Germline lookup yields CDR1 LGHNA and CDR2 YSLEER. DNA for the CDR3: TGCGCCAGCAGCCAGGGGCAAGGGGGTGGCTACACCTTC. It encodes CASSQGQGGGYTF.

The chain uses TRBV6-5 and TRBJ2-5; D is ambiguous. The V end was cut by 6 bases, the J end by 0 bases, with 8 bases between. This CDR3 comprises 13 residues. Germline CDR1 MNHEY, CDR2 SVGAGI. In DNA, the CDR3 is TGTGCCAGCAGAGACTGGAACCAAGAGACCCAGTACTTC. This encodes CASRDWNQETQYF.

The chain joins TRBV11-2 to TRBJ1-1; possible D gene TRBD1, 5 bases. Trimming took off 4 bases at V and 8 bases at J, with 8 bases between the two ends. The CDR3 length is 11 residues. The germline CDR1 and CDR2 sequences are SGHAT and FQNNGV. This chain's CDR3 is CASSSWTEAFF. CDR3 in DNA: TGTGCCAGCAGCTCCTGGACAGAAGCTTTCTTT. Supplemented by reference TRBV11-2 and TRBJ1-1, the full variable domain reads EAGVAQSPRYKIIEKRQSVAFWCNPISGHATLYWYQQILGQGPKLLIQFQNNGVVDDSQLPKDRFSAERLKGVDSTLKIQPAKLEDSAVYLCASSSWTEAFFGQGTRLTVV.